The 29 T cell receptor beta chains listed next were all sequenced from one sample in a study of blood T cell repertoires in COVID-19. This table comes from immunoSEQ multiplex PCR, and its TCRdb copy is limited to in-frame clones, with some not included. The sample gives 260,000 or so clones, 87% of which show up once; around 2.6% is in the top ten. The sequencing input was PBMCs or T cells enriched from blood (not recorded which). These TCRs come from a woman aged 30 to 39 with acute COVID-19.

V is TRBV27 and J is TRBJ2-1, with 7 bases aligning to TRBD1. Trimming removed 5 bases from V and 6 bases from J; junction bases left unmatched: 7. The CDR3 sequence is 14 residues long. Per the germline V gene, CDR1 is MNHEY and CDR2 is SMNVEV (reference sequence). The CDR3 nucleotides are TGTGCCAGCAGTCACTCGACAGGGATCAATGAGCAGTTCTTC. This sequence encodes CASSHSTGINEQFF.

For the CDR3, the DNA is TGTGCTAGTGGGGACAGTTTTTCTGGGGCCAACGTCCTGACTTTC. Its translation: CASGDSFSGANVLTF. V and J are TRBV12-5 and TRBJ2-6, with D tentatively TRBD1 (6 bases). V gave up 6 bases and J gave up 1 base, with 10 bases separating them. The CDR3 runs 15 residues. The germline V gene encodes CDR1 LGHNT and CDR2 FRNRAP.

The rearrangement links TRBV5-1 to TRBJ2-5, with TRBD2 matching 13 bases. CDR1 is SGHRS, CDR2 YFSETQ, per germline. V dropped 1 base and J dropped 1; count of bases not matched to a gene: 4. This CDR3 comprises 17 residues. CDR3 protein: CASSLPRTSGGQETQYF. CDR3 DNA: TGCGCCAGCAGCTTGCCGCGGACTAGCGGGGGCCAAGAGACCCAGTACTTC.

J is TRBJ1-2 and V is TRBV12-3 or TRBV12-4; D might be TRBD1 (6 bases). V shed 5 bases and J shed 8 bases, with 12 bases lying between them. This CDR3 region has 12 residues. For the CDR3, the DNA is TGTGCCAGCAGTCCAGGGGAAGGCGGCTACACCTTC. Translating gives CASSPGEGGYTF.

This clone is a singleton in its sample. The J gene is TRBJ2-3, the V gene TRBV15; D is perhaps TRBD1 (6 bases). Germline assignment: CDR1 LNHNV and CDR2 YYDKDF (reference sequence). This CDR3 region has 12 residues. Trimming shortened V by 7 bases and J by 1 base, and 6 bases separated the two germline ends. The CDR3 spells CATKGGTDTQYF. CDR3 bases: TGTGCCACCAAGGGGGGCACAGATACGCAGTATTTT.

The chain carries TRBV7-9 and TRBJ2-3, with 7 bases identical to TRBD2. Germline loops: CDR1 SEHNR, CDR2 FQNEAQ (reference sequence). The CDR3 is made up of 14 amino acids. The J segment lost 9 bases and the V segment lost 4 bases, leaving 10 bases of the junction unmatched. The CDR3 is CASSSNVGEGTQYF. In DNA, the CDR3 is TGTGCCAGCAGCTCGAATGTAGGGGAGGGGACGCAGTATTTT. Full variable domain (remainder filled in from reference TRBV7-9 and TRBJ2-3): DTGVSQNPRHKITKRGQNVTFRCDPISEHNRLYWYRQTLGQGPEFLTYFQNEAQLEKSRLLSDRFSAERPKGSFSTLEIQRTEQGDSAMYLCASSSNVGEGTQYFGPGTRLTVL.

This chain uses TRBV2 with TRBJ2-7, with 9 bases lining up with TRBD1. Germline lookup yields CDR1 SNHLY and CDR2 FYNNEI. V shed 6 bases, J shed 2 bases, and the junction held 5 bases outside the gene matches. CDR3 length: 14 amino acids. The CDR3 DNA reads TGTGCCAGCAGCGAACAGGGGGCGACCTACGAGCAGTACTTC. This codes for CASSEQGATYEQYF.

This chain uses TRBV5-1 with TRBJ2-4; possible D gene TRBD1, 5 bases. The CDR3 totals 15 residues. The germline gives CDR1 SGHRS, CDR2 YFSETQ. V lost 4 bases and J 8 bases, leaving 19 bases between the germline ends. This chain's CDR3 is CASSPIDILGDIQYF. The CDR3 DNA reads TGCGCCAGCAGCCCAATCGACATATTAGGGGACATTCAGTACTTC.

V and J are TRBV5-1 and TRBJ2-2, with D tentatively TRBD1 (7 bases). Per germline, CDR1 SGHRS and CDR2 YFSETQ. CDR3 length equals 16 residues. V was pared by 0 bases and J by 3 bases, with 12 bases between. The CDR3, as DNA: TGCGCCAGCAGCTTGGCCGACAGGGAGGACACCGGGGAGCTGTTTTTT. Translating gives CASSLADREDTGELFF.

The chain joins TRBV5-8 to TRBJ2-7; TRBD1 is a possible D gene (6 bases). CDR3 length: 18 residues. Trimming took 0 bases from V and 4 from J, leaving 23 bases between them. Germline V gene data show CDR1 as SGHTS and CDR2 as YDEGEE. CDR3 loop: CASSLEFAYGTSTYEQYF. The CDR3 nucleotides are TGTGCCAGCAGCTTGGAATTTGCCTACGGGACATCCACTTACGAGCAGTACTTC.

The gene calls are TRBV7-6 and TRBJ1-5; weak D call: TRBD1 (5 bases). The ends were cut back, 3 bases at V and 5 bases at J, with 8 bases in the middle. Germline-derived CDR1 and CDR2 are SGHVS and FNYEAQ. The length of the CDR3 is 13 residues. CDR3 residues: CASSFSTDQPQHF. The DNA of the CDR3 is TGTGCCAGCAGCTTCTCGACAGATCAGCCCCAGCATTTT.

This clone was found once. This chain links TRBV12-3 or TRBV12-4 with TRBJ1-1, with D perhaps TRBD1 (6 bases). There are 13 residues in the CDR3. Trimming took 4 bases from V and 4 from J, leaving 10 bases between them. CDR3 sequence reads: CASSSTGSTEAFF. The DNA of the CDR3 is TGTGCCAGCAGTTCCACAGGGTCCACTGAAGCTTTCTTT.

CDR3 sequence (DNA): TGTGCCAGCTCACCACGACTAGCGGGAAACAATGAGCAGTTCTTC. This encodes CASSPRLAGNNEQFF. The chain carries TRBV18 and TRBJ2-1; TRBD2 matches at 11 bases. CDR1 is KGHSH, CDR2 LQKENI, per germline. V trimming: 1 base; J trimming: 5 bases; junction bases outside the gene matches: 1. The CDR3 covers 15 residues. Using reference TRBV18 and TRBJ2-1 for the parts outside the CDR3, the full variable domain is NAGVMQNPRHLVRRRGQEARLRCSPMKGHSHVYWYRQLPEEGLKFMVYLQKENIIDESGMPKERFSAEFPKEGPSILRIQQVVRGDSAAYFCASSPRLAGNNEQFFGPGTRLTVL.

Here the CDR3 reads CASTSRGKTGNTIYF. The CDR3 DNA is TGTGCCAGCACCTCCAGGGGAAAGACTGGAAACACCATATATTTT. The gene calls are TRBV19 and TRBJ1-3; weak D call: TRBD1 (6 bases). Germline CDR1 and CDR2: LNHDA and SQIVND (reference sequence). This CDR3 spans 15 amino acids. V gave up 9 bases and J gave up 2 bases, with 17 bases separating them.

This chain joins TRBV24-1 and TRBJ2-3, with 7 bases identical to TRBD1. The V and J ends lost 2 bases and 2 bases, in that order; junction bases with no gene match: 9. Germline CDR1 and CDR2: KGHDR and SFDVKD. The CDR3 is made up of 17 amino acids. The CDR3 loop is CATSDSTRTGDTDTQYF. CDR3 sequence (DNA): TGTGCCACCAGTGATTCTACTCGGACAGGAGACACAGATACGCAGTATTTT.

CDR3 DNA: TGTGCCAGCAGCGTAACTAGCGGGGGATTGAACACCGGGGAGCTGTTTTTT. It is translated as CASSVTSGGLNTGELFF. This chain links TRBV9 with TRBJ2-2; 11 bases are shared with TRBD2. The CDR3 contains 17 residues. CDR1 and CDR2 (germline): SGDLS, YYNGEE. Trimming cost V 1 base and J 1 base; bases outside gene matches: 3.

This chain links TRBV28 with TRBJ2-7; D remains unclear. Deletions cut 1 base from V and 0 bases from J, with 7 bases between. From germline, CDR1 is MDHEN and CDR2 SYDVKM. CDR3 length: 14 residues. The CDR3 here is CASSLSVISYEQYF. The CDR3 DNA reads as TGTGCCAGCAGTTTATCAGTAATCTCCTACGAGCAGTACTTC. Complete variable domain (other parts from reference TRBV28 and TRBJ2-7): DVKVTQSSRYLVKRTGEKVFLECVQDMDHENMFWYRQDPGLGLRLIYFSYDVKMKEKGDIPEGYSVSREKKERFSLILESASTNQTSMYLCASSLSVISYEQYFGPGTRLTVT.

V and J are TRBV27 and TRBJ1-6; tentative D call: TRBD1 (5 bases). Trimming stripped 8 bases from V and 6 bases from J, with 17 bases between. Germline V gives CDR1 MNHEY, CDR2 SMNVEV (reference sequence). The CDR3 runs 15 residues. Here the CDR3 DNA reads TGTGCCAGCTCAGGGTGGGACGGGGGTAATTCACCCCTCCACTTT. The encoded protein is CASSGWDGGNSPLHF.

This clone was detected only a few times. The V gene is TRBV19, the J gene TRBJ1-5, with 7 bases that match TRBD1. V shed 4 bases and J 2 bases; nucleotides not matched to a gene: 5. Looked up from germline, CDR1 is LNHDA and CDR2 is SQIVND (reference sequence). The CDR3 is 15 residues long. Here the CDR3 reads CASSTRQGGNQPQHF. The CDR3 nucleotides read TGTGCCAGTAGTACCCGACAGGGAGGCAATCAGCCCCAGCATTTT.

The gene calls are TRBV7-9 and TRBJ1-2, with a possible D match to TRBD1 (6 bases). The V end lost 5 bases, the J end lost 1 base, and 14 bases lay between the germline ends. The CDR3 extends over 15 amino acids. Germline CDR1 reads SEHNR; CDR2 reads FQNEAQ (reference sequence). In DNA, the CDR3 is TGTGCCAGCAGCGGTAACAGGGTTGTTAACTATGGCTACACCTTC. Amino acids: CASSGNRVVNYGYTF.

V is TRBV12-3 or TRBV12-4 and J is TRBJ2-7, with D possibly being TRBD1 (5 bases). The V gene lost 7 bases and the J gene lost 0 bases, with 10 bases spanning the gap. The CDR3 runs 13 residues. The CDR3 region has the DNA TGTGCCAGCATGGTCCAGGGCTCCTACGAGCAGTACTTC. Amino acid sequence: CASMVQGSYEQYF.

This clone was seen only a few times. J is TRBJ1-6 and V is TRBV7-9; D is unclear. Germline V gives CDR1 SEHNR, CDR2 FQNEAQ (reference sequence). Trimming took off 8 bases at V and 6 bases at J, with 17 bases between the two ends. CDR3 length equals 15 residues. This CDR3 is CASRSARGINSPLHF. CDR3 nucleotides: TGTGCCAGCCGATCAGCAAGAGGGATTAATTCACCCCTCCACTTT.

This chain links TRBV7-6 with TRBJ1-1; possibly TRBD1 for D (5 bases). CDR3 size: 16 residues. V lost 5 bases and J 2 bases, leaving 18 bases between the germline ends. Germline V gene data show CDR1 as SGHVS and CDR2 as FNYEAQ. CDR3 sequence (DNA): TGTGCCAGCAGCCCTGGGGGGGGACGAACTAACACTGAAGCTTTCTTT. Translated, it gives CASSPGGGRTNTEAFF.

The sample holds a few counts of this clone. The chain recombines TRBV5-1 with TRBJ1-3; no firm D call. This CDR3 region has 13 residues. Germline V gene sequence: CDR1 SGHRS, CDR2 YFSETQ. The germline V and J ends were trimmed by 2 bases and 3 bases, with 6 bases remaining between them. CDR3 sequence: CASSLSGGNTIYF. DNA of the CDR3: TGCGCCAGCAGCTTATCCGGTGGAAACACCATATATTTT.

This chain links TRBV10-2 with TRBJ1-1, with D unclear. Germline CDR1 is WSHSY and CDR2 is SAAADI. The CDR3 contains 13 residues. V lost 10 bases and J 4 bases, leaving 16 bases between the germline ends. CDR3 residues: CATAGLSATEAFF. DNA for the CDR3: TGCGCCACCGCAGGACTTAGTGCCACTGAAGCTTTCTTT.

The chain uses TRBV5-5 and TRBJ1-1, with no clear D. The V gene's germline CDR1 is SGHKS and CDR2 YYEKEE (reference sequence). Trimming cost V 0 bases and J 0 bases, with 6 bases left between them. The CDR3 runs to 14 residues. CDR3 in DNA: TGTGCCAGCAGCTTGGACAGCATGAACACTGAAGCTTTCTTT. This codes for CASSLDSMNTEAFF.

The chain uses TRBV19 and TRBJ1-5, with D possibly matching TRBD1 (5 bases). Germline V CDR1 and CDR2: LNHDA, SQIVND (reference sequence). The CDR3 length is 17 residues. Trimming pared 3 bases from V and 7 bases from J, leaving 22 bases between. The CDR3 loop is CASSIPLDSRGSQPQHF. The CDR3 DNA is TGTGCCAGTAGTATCCCTCTCGACAGTAGGGGATCCCAGCCCCAGCATTTT.

This clone was seen once. The V call is TRBV3-1 (or the pseudogene TRBV3-2), the J call TRBJ2-7, with D possibly matching TRBD1 (7 bases). Germline-derived CDR1 and CDR2 are LGHDT and YNNKEL (reference sequence). Trimming stripped 0 bases from V and 2 bases from J, with 17 bases between. The CDR3 has 17 amino acids. CDR3 protein: CASSQDWGAGGPYEQYF. Written as DNA, the CDR3 is TGTGCCAGCAGCCAAGATTGGGGGGCAGGGGGTCCCTACGAGCAGTACTTC.

The chain has TRBV6-5 and TRBJ2-5, with a tentative D call TRBD1 (6 bases). V was clipped by 6 bases and J by 2 bases, with 13 bases between them. The germline CDR1 and CDR2 sequences are MNHEY and SVGAGI. CDR3 length equals 14 residues. CDR3: CASRDSIRQETQYF. As DNA, the CDR3 is TGTGCCAGCAGGGACAGCATTCGGCAAGAGACCCAGTACTTC.